This TCR beta chain was sequenced in a study of T cells in women clearing cervical HPV infection. Study overall: Controls were women whose single incident HPV16 infection cleared within 12 months without precancer or cancer.

Here immunoSEQ multiplex PCR was the method, and the copy in TCRdb shows in-frame clones only, minus some. This sample lists fewer than 40,000 clones; its ten largest clones have roughly 6.8%. Regarding the study as a whole: T-cell numbers per sample were unknown and may explain richness differences.

Regarding this clone: Its target is unknown. The CDR3 is cut off 3 residues early in the read; its end comes from the germline J gene.

Cervical HPV DNA detected by MY09/MY11 PCR, typed by dot-blot. CDR1 and CDR2 (germline): SGHDT, YYEEEE. The V segment lost 4 bases and the J segment 1 base; nucleotides outside the gene matches: 6. CDR3 length: 15 residues. This TCR was recovered from a woman aged 18-70 years with a cervical HPV16 infection that either progressed to CIN3+ or cleared (not recorded which). The source material was blood buffy coat. This chain links TRBV5-6 with TRBJ1-1; 8 nucleotides match TRBD1. CDR3 DNA, as far as it was read: TGTGCCAGCAGCCCTTGGACAGGGAGGAACACTGAA. This encodes CASSPWTGRNTE. The entire CDR3 sequence reads CASSPWTGRNTEAFF. Together with reference TRBV5-6 and TRBJ1-1, the CDR3 gives the full variable domain: DAGVTQSPTHLIKTRGQQVTLRCSPKSGHDTVSWYQQALGQGPQFIFQYYEEEERQRGNFPDRFSGHQFPNYSSELNVNALLLGDSALYLCASSPWTGRNTEAFFGQGTRLTVV.